A single sample is the source of the 2 T cell receptor beta chains below, sequenced in a study of beta chain features in type 1 diabetes. Of the isolated RNA, all was reverse transcribed, and so the sequenced material was expressed TCRB transcripts. TCRdb's copy holds only in-frame clones and misses some; the assay was immunoSEQ multiplex PCR. The repertoire has roughly 300,000 clones, 8% of them found once; the top ten carry approximately 0.44%. Sequenced material: central memory CD4+ T cells from blood. The source of these receptors is a woman between 18 and 30 years old in good health.

This CDR3 reads CASSAGTQYF. DNA for the CDR3: TGTGCCAGCAGTGCGGGGACCCAGTACTTC. The chain combines TRBV28 with TRBJ2-5; weak D call: TRBD2 (5 bases). The CDR3 loop spans 10 amino acids. CDR1 and CDR2 from the germline V gene are MDHEN and SYDVKM. V was clipped by 5 bases and J by 7 bases, with 5 bases between them.

This clone has a handful of counts. The chain is built from TRBV5-4 and TRBJ2-1; 9 bases align to TRBD2. V shed 4 bases, J shed 6 bases, and the junction held 5 bases outside the gene matches. Germline assignment: CDR1 SGHNT and CDR2 YYREEE (reference sequence). This CDR3 has 14 amino acids. The CDR3 sequence: CASSPTSGFNEQFF. For the CDR3, the DNA is TGTGCCAGCAGCCCGACTAGCGGATTCAATGAGCAGTTCTTC.